Below, 25 T cell receptor beta chains from the same sample are listed, as sequenced in a study of early T cells in non-severe SARS-CoV-2 infection. TCRdb independently ran MiXCR on the 5' RACE reads; one entry per CDR3 protein. Here the sample spans about 63,000 distinct CDR3 sequences, about an eighth being singletons. Sequencing input: whole blood. The receptors were gathered from an adult who was a healthcare worker with PCR-confirmed SARS-CoV-2 infection or an uninfected control (not recorded which).

Many counts were recorded for this clonotype. This sequence joins TRBV6-6 and TRBJ2-3; tentatively, D is TRBD1 (7 bases). Trimming removed 6 bases from V and 9 bases from J, with 16 bases in between. Germline CDR1 and CDR2: MNHNY and SVGAGI (reference sequence). The CDR3 contains 13 residues. As DNA, the CDR3 is TGTGCCAGCAGGGATCGGACAGGAGGGACGCAGTATTTT. It encodes CASRDRTGGTQYF.

This clonotype was observed many times. The rearrangement joins TRBV6-5 to TRBJ2-5; TRBD2 matches 11 bases. The CDR3 is 15 amino acids. V dropped 5 bases and J dropped 4; count of bases not matched to a gene: 6. Per the germline V gene, CDR1 is MNHEY and CDR2 is SVGAGI. For the CDR3, the DNA is TGTGCCAGCAGTCACCTGACTAGCGGGGCAGAGACCCAGTACTTC. Translation: CASSHLTSGAETQYF.

This clonotype was picked up many times. The V and J genes are TRBV6-5 and TRBJ2-5, with TRBD2 identical over 11 bases. V was clipped by 6 bases and J by 2 bases; unmatched bases: 5. CDR3 length equals 15 residues. Germline-derived CDR1 and CDR2 are MNHEY and SVGAGI. The CDR3 loop is CASSASGGKQETQYF. CDR3 sequence (DNA): TGTGCCAGCAGCGCTAGCGGGGGGAAACAAGAGACCCAGTACTTC.

This clonotype was recorded many times. V usage is TRBV30 and J usage is TRBJ1-2; D unclear. Germline V gives CDR1 GTSNPN, CDR2 SVGIG (reference sequence). The V gene lost 5 bases and the J gene lost 0 bases, with 13 bases spanning the gap. The CDR3 covers 14 residues. DNA of the CDR3: TGTGCCTGGGGCAAAGAGTGGACTAACTATGGCTACACCTTC. Translation: CAWGKEWTNYGYTF.

This clonotype has only a few counts. The genes are TRBV12-3 or TRBV12-4 and TRBJ1-5; 10 bases line up with TRBD1. Trimming cost V 5 bases and J 3 bases; bases outside gene matches: 4. The CDR3 has 15 residues. In DNA form, the CDR3 reads TGTGCCAGCAGTCTCCGACAGGGGGCCAATCAGCCCCAGCATTTT. It translates to CASSLRQGANQPQHF.

The chain combines TRBV3-1 with TRBJ1-5; D is unresolved. The CDR3 has 14 residues. Between the trimmed V and J ends, which lost 1 base and 7 bases, there was a span of 11 bases. The germline gives CDR1 LGHDT, CDR2 YNNKEL (reference sequence). The CDR3 protein is CASSQARAGQPQHF. CDR3 DNA sequence: TGTGCCAGCAGCCAAGCAAGGGCGGGGCAGCCCCAGCATTTT.

This clonotype was picked up many times. This CDR3 reads CASSQIPDTQYF. The CDR3 DNA is TGTGCCAGCAGCCAAATTCCAGATACGCAGTATTTT. The chain couples TRBV12-3 or TRBV12-4 to TRBJ2-3; D gene uncertain. The CDR3 is 12 residues long. Trimming cost V 6 bases and J 4 bases, with 8 bases left between them.

This clonotype was seen a handful of times. The CDR3 protein is CASGPGQDQETQYF. As DNA, the CDR3 is TGTGCTAGTGGTCCCGGACAGGACCAAGAGACCCAGTACTTC. The rearrangement links TRBV12-5 to TRBJ2-5, with 7 bases aligning to TRBD1. Germline V gene sequence: CDR1 LGHNT, CDR2 FRNRAP. Trimming cost V 5 bases and J 0 bases; bases outside gene matches: 3. This CDR3 spans 14 amino acids.

This clonotype was seen more than once but under ten times. CDR3 sequence reads: CASSYSGKQGGNQPQHF. The CDR3 bases are TGTGCCAGCAGTTACTCTGGGAAACAGGGAGGAAATCAGCCCCAGCATTTT. The chain couples TRBV6-5 to TRBJ1-5; a weak D match, TRBD1 (6 bases). The CDR3 length is 17 residues. Per germline, CDR1 MNHEY and CDR2 SVGAGI. V lost 0 bases, J lost 4 bases, and 16 bases lay in between.

The sample holds a few counts of this clonotype. The rearrangement links TRBV5-6 to TRBJ1-1; no definite D call. Germline V CDR1 and CDR2: SGHDT, YYEEEE. V was cut by 5 bases and J by 6 bases, with 11 bases left in between. The CDR3 totals 12 residues. CDR3 nucleotides: TGTGCCAGCAGTTACGCTGGGGCTGAAGCTTTCTTT. Amino acids: CASSYAGAEAFF.

This clonotype has at least ten counts. The chain couples TRBV10-3 to TRBJ2-3; D possibly uses TRBD1 or TRBD2 (5 bases each). The CDR3 runs to 14 residues. From germline, CDR1 is ENHRY and CDR2 SYGVKD. The V end was cut by 10 bases, the J end by 2 bases, with 16 bases between. This CDR3 reads CATSRDPNTDTQYF. As DNA, the CDR3 is TGTGCCACCTCCCGGGACCCCAACACAGATACGCAGTATTTT.

V is TRBV21-1 and J is TRBJ2-5; the table's D call TRBD2 went unverified against the DNA. TRBV21-1 is assigned pseudogene status. The CDR3 contains 13 residues. CDR3 protein: CASSKLRGETQYF. The CDR3 region has the DNA TGTGCCAGCAGCAAACTGAGAGGGGAGACCCAGTACTTC.

This clonotype was detected ten times or more. The rearrangement joins TRBV5-1 to TRBJ1-2; the match to TRBD1 covers 11 bases. V shed 4 bases and J 6 bases; nucleotides not matched to a gene: 5. This CDR3 has 14 residues. CDR1 SGHRS and CDR2 YFSETQ come from the germline V gene. Written as DNA, the CDR3 is TGCGCCAGCAGCGGCTGGACAGGGGGCGATGGCTACACCTTC. It encodes CASSGWTGGDGYTF.

This clonotype was observed many times. In DNA, the CDR3 is TGTGCCAGCAGCCCCCTGGCAGGGGTCGGTCAGCCCCAGCATTTT. This codes for CASSPLAGVGQPQHF. The chain uses TRBV3-1 and TRBJ1-5, with a weak D call TRBD1 (6 bases). The germline gives CDR1 LGHDT, CDR2 YNNKEL (reference sequence). V shed 4 bases and J shed 6 bases, with 16 bases lying between them. This CDR3 spans 15 amino acids.

This clonotype came up a few times. The CDR3 is CASSFPSGNTGELFF. DNA for the CDR3: TGTGCCAGCAGCTTTCCTAGCGGAAACACCGGGGAGCTGTTTTTT. This chain uses TRBV5-6 with TRBJ2-2, with 7 bases matching TRBD2. CDR3 length equals 15 residues. V lost 2 bases, J lost 2 bases, and 3 bases stayed unmatched. CDR1 and CDR2 (germline): SGHDT, YYEEEE.

Many counts were recorded for this clonotype. The V gene is TRBV5-6, the J gene TRBJ1-5; possible D gene TRBD1, 6 bases. The germline CDR1 and CDR2 sequences are SGHDT and YYEEEE. This CDR3 spans 14 amino acids. V was trimmed by 2 bases and J by 3 bases, leaving 9 bases between them. CDR3 region: CASSFWGANQPQHF. Written as DNA, the CDR3 is TGTGCCAGCAGCTTTTGGGGGGCCAATCAGCCCCAGCATTTT.

This clonotype was seen more than once but under ten times. This chain connects TRBV11-3 to TRBJ2-4; 9 positions match TRBD1. The V and J ends lost 2 bases and 7 bases, in that order; junction bases with no gene match: 3. The CDR3 contains 14 residues. Germline CDR1 and CDR2: SGHNT and YENEEA. This CDR3 reads CASSLPGQGNIQYF. CDR3 nucleotide sequence: TGTGCCAGCAGCTTACCGGGACAGGGCAACATTCAGTACTTC.

This clonotype was detected only a few times. V is TRBV5-1 and J is TRBJ2-3, with D tentatively TRBD1 (5 bases). The V gene lost 0 bases and the J gene lost 4 bases, with 15 bases spanning the gap. The CDR3 is 16 residues long. CDR1 SGHRS and CDR2 YFSETQ come from the germline V gene. The CDR3 sequence is CASSLGGPRSADTQYF. The CDR3 coding sequence is TGCGCCAGCAGCTTGGGGGGCCCCCGGTCCGCAGATACGCAGTATTTT.

This clonotype has a count of ten or more. The chain joins TRBV14 to TRBJ1-1; D uncertain. CDR3 length equals 14 residues. Germline CDR1 SGHDN, CDR2 FVKESK. V was trimmed by 0 bases and J by 5 bases, leaving 10 bases between them. The CDR3 protein is CASSQETHRTEAFF. CDR3 in DNA: TGTGCCAGCAGCCAAGAAACCCACCGGACTGAAGCTTTCTTT.

This clonotype has a count of ten or more. The chain uses TRBV6-2 or TRBV6-3 and TRBJ1-1; D is unclear. Germline assignment: CDR1 MNHEY and CDR2 SVGEGT. The V and J ends lost 0 bases and 3 bases respectively, with 8 bases between them. The CDR3 covers 14 residues. In DNA form, the CDR3 reads TGTGCCAGCAGTTACTCGCAGGTCTACACTGAAGCTTTCTTT. As protein: CASSYSQVYTEAFF.

There are many counts of this clonotype. The chain carries TRBV4-2 and TRBJ2-2, with unresolved D. Germline-derived CDR1 and CDR2 are LGHNA and YNFKEQ. CDR3 length equals 15 residues. Trimming took off 0 bases at V and 7 bases at J, with 12 bases between the two ends. CDR3 DNA sequence: TGTGCCAGCAGCCAAGACTCCTCGGCAGGCGGGGAGCTGTTTTTT. Amino acid sequence: CASSQDSSAGGELFF.

In its sample, this clonotype was seen many times. The chain employs TRBV19 and TRBJ2-1, with no clear D. The germline gives CDR1 LNHDA, CDR2 SQIVND (reference sequence). The CDR3 contains 14 residues. Trimming pared 3 bases from V and 3 bases from J, leaving 9 bases between. In nucleotides, the CDR3 is TGTGCCAGTAGTATCGGCACAGACTACAATGAGCAGTTCTTC. Translated: CASSIGTDYNEQFF.

This clonotype occurred once. V usage is TRBV4-3 and J usage is TRBJ2-1; 9 nucleotides match TRBD1. CDR3 length: 14 amino acids. Germline CDR1 is LGHNA and CDR2 is YSLEER. Losses at the gene ends were 1 base for V and 13 bases for J; bases not matched to a gene: 8. The chain's CDR3 is CASSQGGGTGIQFF. Written as DNA, the CDR3 is TGCGCCAGCAGCCAAGGAGGCGGGACAGGGATACAGTTCTTC.

J is TRBJ2-4 and V is TRBV27; D call uncertain. In germline, CDR1 is MNHEY, CDR2 SMNVEV (reference sequence). The germline V and J ends were trimmed by 6 bases and 5 bases, with 14 bases remaining between them. CDR3 length: 14 amino acids. CDR3 nucleotides: TGTGCCAGCAGCCGGCTACCCCCCGAAAACATTCAGTACTTC. This sequence encodes CASSRLPPENIQYF.

This clonotype was counted at least ten times. The genes are TRBV12-3 or TRBV12-4 and TRBJ1-1, with TRBD1 as a possible D gene (5 bases). This CDR3 region has 13 residues. Between the trimmed V and J ends, which lost 6 bases and 6 bases, there was a span of 14 bases. Here the CDR3 reads CASSLSRGAEAFF. CDR3 sequence (DNA): TGTGCCAGCAGCCTATCTAGGGGTGCTGAAGCTTTCTTT.